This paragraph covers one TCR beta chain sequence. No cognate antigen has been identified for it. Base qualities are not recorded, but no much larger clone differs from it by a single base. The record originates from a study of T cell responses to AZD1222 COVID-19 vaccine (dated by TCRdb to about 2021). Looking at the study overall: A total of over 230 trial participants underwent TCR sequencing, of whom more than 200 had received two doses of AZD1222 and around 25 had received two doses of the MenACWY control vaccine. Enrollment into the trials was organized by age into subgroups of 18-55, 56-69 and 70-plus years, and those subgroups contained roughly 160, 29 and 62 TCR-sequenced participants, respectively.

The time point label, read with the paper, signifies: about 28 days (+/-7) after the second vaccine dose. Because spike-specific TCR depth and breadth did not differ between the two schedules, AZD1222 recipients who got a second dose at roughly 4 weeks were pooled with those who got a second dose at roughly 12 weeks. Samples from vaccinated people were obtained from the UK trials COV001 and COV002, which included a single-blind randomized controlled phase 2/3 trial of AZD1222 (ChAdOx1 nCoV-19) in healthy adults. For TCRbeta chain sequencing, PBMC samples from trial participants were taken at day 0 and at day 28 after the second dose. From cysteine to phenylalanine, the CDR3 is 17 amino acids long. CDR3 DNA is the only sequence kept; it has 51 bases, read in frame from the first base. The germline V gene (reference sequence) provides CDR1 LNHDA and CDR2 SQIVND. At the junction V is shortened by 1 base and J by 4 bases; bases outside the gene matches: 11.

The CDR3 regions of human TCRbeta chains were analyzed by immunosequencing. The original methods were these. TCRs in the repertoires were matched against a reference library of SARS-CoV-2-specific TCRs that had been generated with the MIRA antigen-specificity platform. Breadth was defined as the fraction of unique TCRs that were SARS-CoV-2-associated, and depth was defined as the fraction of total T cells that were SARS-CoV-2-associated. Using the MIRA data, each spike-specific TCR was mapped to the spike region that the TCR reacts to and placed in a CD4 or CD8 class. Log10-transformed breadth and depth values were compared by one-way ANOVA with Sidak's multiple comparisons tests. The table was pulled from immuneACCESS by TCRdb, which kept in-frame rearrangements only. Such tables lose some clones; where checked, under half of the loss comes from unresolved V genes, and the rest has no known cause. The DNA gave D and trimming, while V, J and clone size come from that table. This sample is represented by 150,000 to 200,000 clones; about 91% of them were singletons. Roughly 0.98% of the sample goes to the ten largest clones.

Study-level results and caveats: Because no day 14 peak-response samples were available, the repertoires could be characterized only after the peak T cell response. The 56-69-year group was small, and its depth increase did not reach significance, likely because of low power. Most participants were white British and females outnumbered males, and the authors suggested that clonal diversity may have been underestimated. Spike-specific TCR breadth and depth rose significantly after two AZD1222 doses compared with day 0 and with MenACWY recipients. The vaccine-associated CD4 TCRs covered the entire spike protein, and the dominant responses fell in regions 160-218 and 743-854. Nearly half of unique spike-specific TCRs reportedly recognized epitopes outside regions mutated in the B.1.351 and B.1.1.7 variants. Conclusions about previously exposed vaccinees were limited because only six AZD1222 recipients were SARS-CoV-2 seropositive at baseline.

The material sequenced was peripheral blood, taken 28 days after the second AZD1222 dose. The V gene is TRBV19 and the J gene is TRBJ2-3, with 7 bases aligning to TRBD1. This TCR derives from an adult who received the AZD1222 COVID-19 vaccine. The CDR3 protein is CASSIGWGRGKSDTQYF. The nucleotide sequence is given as TGTGCCAGTAGTATAGGCTGGGGCAGGGGGAAGTCAGATACGCAGTATTTT. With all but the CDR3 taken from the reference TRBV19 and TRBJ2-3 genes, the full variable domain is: DGGITQSPKYLFRKEGQNVTLSCEQNLNHDAMYWYRQDPGQGLRLIYYSQIVNDFQKGDIAEGYSVSREKKESFPLTVTSAQKNPTAFYLCASSIGWGRGKSDTQYFGPGTRLTVL.